These T cell receptor beta chains were read from a single sample in a study of CD8 T cells in ankylosing spondylitis. Using its own MiXCR run on the 5' RACE reads, TCRdb lists one record per CDR3 protein. The table has roughly 670,000 distinct CDR3 sequences, 15% to 20% seen once. Sequenced input: blood, either unsorted or a sorted T cell fraction (not recorded which). Receptors were obtained from a male donor with ankylosing spondylitis. Each CDR3 is given with its conserved first and last residue. D genes are given only for firm matches. Part of the rows lack a size; the others show once, few, many or a class for expanded clones.

many	TRBV29-1	-	TRBJ2-3	CSVTEGTDTQYF	TGCAGCGTTACGGAGGGAACAGATACGCAGTATTTT
few	TRBV24-1	-	TRBJ2-2	CATSRADGAGELFF	TGTGCCACCAGCCGGGCCGACGGGGCCGGGGAGCTGTTTTTT
-	TRBV20-1	-	TRBJ2-1	CSARPQGWWRGDSYNEQFF	TGCAGTGCTAGACCCCAAGGGTGGTGGCGGGGAGACTCCTACAATGAGCAGTTCTTC
few	TRBV3-1	TRBD1	TRBJ2-1	CASSPQGAASRQVHNEQFF	TGTGCCAGCAGCCCGCAGGGGGCGGCTAGCAGACAAGTTCACAATGAGCAGTTCTTC
many	TRBV5-1	-	TRBJ1-1	CASSFWAGNTEAFF	TGCGCCAGCAGCTTCTGGGCCGGGAACACTGAAGCTTTCTTT
-	TRBV4-3	-	TRBJ2-1	CASSQTRVGSYNEQFF	TGCGCCAGCAGCCAAACCAGGGTGGGTTCCTACAATGAGCAGTTCTTC
many	TRBV7-2	-	TRBJ2-4	CASSPGDIQYF	TGTGCCAGCAGCCCAGGGGACATTCAGTACTTC
few	TRBV20-1	TRBD2	TRBJ2-5	CSARDLLAGGQETQYF	TGCAGTGCTAGAGATTTACTAGCGGGGGGGCAAGAGACCCAGTACTTC
-	TRBV7-2	-	TRBJ2-1	CASSLGLPIYNEQFF	TGTGCCAGCAGCTTAGGCCTACCGATTTACAATGAGCAGTTCTTC
-	TRBV5-1	TRBD1	TRBJ1-3	CASSATGDSSSGNTIYF	TGCGCCAGCAGCGCAACTGGGGACAGCAGCTCTGGAAACACCATATATTTT
-	TRBV4-3	-	TRBJ2-1	CASSQDRGGSYNEQFF	TGCGCCAGCAGCCAAGATCGTGGCGGGTCCTACAATGAGCAGTTCTTC
few	TRBV15	-	TRBJ2-7	CATSRDDTRGEQYF	TGTGCCACCAGCAGAGACGACACCCGTGGAGAGCAGTACTTC
few	TRBV5-1	-	TRBJ2-1	CASSSNRDYNEQFF	TGCGCCAGCAGCTCCAACAGGGACTACAATGAGCAGTTCTTC
few	TRBV24-1	TRBD1	TRBJ2-2	CATSDSQGAANTGELFF	TGTGCCACCAGTGATTCTCAGGGGGCAGCGAACACCGGGGAGCTGTTTTTT
few	TRBV7-2	-	TRBJ1-2	CASSLAAGNNYGYTF	TGTGCCAGCAGCTTAGCGGCAGGGAACAACTATGGCTACACCTTC
-	TRBV20-1	-	TRBJ1-6	CSARTGLQSSYNSPLHF	TGCAGTGCTAGGACCGGACTGCAGAGCTCCTATAATTCACCCCTCCACTTT
-	TRBV2	-	TRBJ1-1	CASSPIMNTEAFF	TGTGCCAGCAGTCCAATAATGAACACTGAAGCTTTCTTT
-	TRBV28	-	TRBJ2-3	CASSPRTWGTDTQYF	TGTGCCAGCAGCCCTCGGACCTGGGGCACAGATACGCAGTATTTT
-	TRBV25-1	TRBD2	TRBJ2-7	CASSDQLAGAPYEQYF	TGTGCCAGCAGTGACCAACTAGCGGGGGCACCCTACGAGCAGTACTTC
-	TRBV20-1	-	TRBJ1-5	CSARADGFKVHF	TGCAGTGCTAGAGCCGACGGATTCAAGGTACATTTT
-	TRBV24-1	-	TRBJ1-1	CATSDRARHDSMNTEAFF	TGTGCCACCAGTGACAGGGCCAGGCACGATTCAATGAACACTGAAGCTTTCTTT
-	TRBV7-2	-	TRBJ2-1	CASSLGGQGRNNEQFF	TGTGCCAGCAGCTTAGGAGGCCAGGGAAGGAACAATGAGCAGTTCTTC
-	TRBV7-9	-	TRBJ1-3	CASSPRGGVGNTIYF	TGTGCCAGCAGCCCTCGAGGCGGGGTTGGAAACACCATATATTTT
-	TRBV5-1	-	TRBJ2-7	CASSMGGAYYEQYF	TGCGCCAGCAGTATGGGGGGCGCCTACTACGAGCAGTACTTC
few	TRBV5-5	TRBD2	TRBJ2-7	CASSLEGGTTFFEQYF	TGTGCCAGCAGCTTGGAGGGAGGGACTACCTTCTTCGAGCAGTACTTC
-	TRBV6-1	TRBD1	TRBJ1-1	CASTRQGAGTEAFF	TGTGCCAGCACAAGACAGGGGGCAGGCACTGAAGCTTTCTTT
-	TRBV20-1	TRBD1	TRBJ2-7	CSALYRDRGSYEQYF	TGCAGTGCCCTCTACCGGGACAGGGGATCCTACGAGCAGTACTTC
-	TRBV10-2	-	TRBJ2-5	CASSEFGGDAQYF	TGCGCCAGCAGTGAGTTCGGAGGGGACGCCCAGTACTTC
-	TRBV18	-	TRBJ1-5	CASSPSTWNQPQHF	TGTGCCAGCTCACCGTCGACATGGAATCAGCCCCAGCATTTT
-	TRBV28	-	TRBJ2-2	CASREGGPTGELFF	TGTGCCAGCAGGGAGGGGGGGCCCACCGGGGAGCTGTTTTTT